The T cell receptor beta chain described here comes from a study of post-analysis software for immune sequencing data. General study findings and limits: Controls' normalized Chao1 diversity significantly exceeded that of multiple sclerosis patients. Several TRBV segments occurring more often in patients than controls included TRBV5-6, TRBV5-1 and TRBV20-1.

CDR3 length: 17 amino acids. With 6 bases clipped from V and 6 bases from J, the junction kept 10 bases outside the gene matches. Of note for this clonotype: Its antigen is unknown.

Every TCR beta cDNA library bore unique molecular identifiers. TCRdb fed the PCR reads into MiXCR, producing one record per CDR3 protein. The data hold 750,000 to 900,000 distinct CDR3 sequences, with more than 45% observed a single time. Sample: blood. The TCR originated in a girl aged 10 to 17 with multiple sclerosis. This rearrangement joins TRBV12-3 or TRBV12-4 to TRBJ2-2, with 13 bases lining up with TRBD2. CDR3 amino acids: CASRPGLAGVKSGELFF. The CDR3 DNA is TGTGCCAGCAGGCCCGGACTAGCGGGAGTCAAGTCCGGGGAGCTGTTTTTT.